These T cell receptor beta chains were read from a single sample in a study of blood T cell repertoires in COVID-19. Sequenced by immunoSEQ multiplex PCR; TCRdb stores in-frame clones only, minus some. The sample contains 300,000 to 350,000 clones, 87% of which appear only once. The sequencing input was peripheral blood. Receptors originate from a man between 18 and 35 years old with active or convalescent COVID-19. The CDR3 runs from the conserved cysteine through the conserved F or W. D genes are given only for firm matches. The size entry is marked missing in some rows and otherwise reads once, few, many or a size class.

v_gene,j_gene,d_gene,abundance,CDR3nt,CDR3aa
TRBV7-2,TRBJ2-1,TRBD2,NA,TGTGCCAGCAGTCCTAGCGGGGGGGCGTGGGAGCAGTTCTTC,CASSPSGGAWEQFF
TRBV6-6,TRBJ1-1,TRBD1,NA,TGTGCCACGTCCAACAGGGGTAACACTGAAGCTTTCTTT,CATSNRGNTEAFF
TRBV28,TRBJ1-6,TRBD1,once,TGTGCCAGCAGCGACAGGGTTAATTCACCCCTCCACTTT,CASSDRVNSPLHF
TRBV7-9,TRBJ1-1,TRBD1,NA,TGTGCCAGCAGTCGACAGGGGGACACTGAAGCTTTCTTT,CASSRQGDTEAFF
TRBV7-8,TRBJ2-1,TRBD2,NA,TGTGCCAGCAGCTTAGTGGGGGCGGGGGGAATCTCCTACAATGAGCAGTTCTTC,CASSLVGAGGISYNEQFF
TRBV30,TRBJ2-1,NA,NA,TGTGCCTTCACTCCGGGAGATAGCCCCTTTCCAAATGAGCAGTTCTTC,CAFTPGDSPFPNEQFF
TRBV2,TRBJ2-3,NA,NA,TGTGCCAGCAGTGAAACCAGCGGTTACACAGATACGCAGTATTTT,CASSETSGYTDTQYF
TRBV3-1/TRBV3-2,TRBJ2-1,NA,NA,TGTGCCAGCAGCCATTCGAGGGAGCAGTTCTTC,CASSHSREQFF
TRBV5-1,TRBJ2-7,NA,NA,TGCGCCAGCAGCCCCCGGGCCAGTCAGGGCTCCGAGCAGTACTTC,CASSPRASQGSEQYF
TRBV7-2,TRBJ2-7,TRBD2,NA,TGTGCCATTCGACTAGCGGGCTACGAGCAGTACTTC,CAIRLAGYEQYF
TRBV6-5,TRBJ1-5,NA,NA,TGTGCCAGCAGTCCCTCCCGCCGCCACCAGTCAGCCCAGCATTTT,CASSPSRRHQSAQHF
TRBV7-9,TRBJ2-5,NA,NA,TGTGCCAGCAGCTCAACACCGGGTTCCCAGTACTTC,CASSSTPGSQYF
TRBV9,TRBJ1-3,NA,NA,TGTGCCAGCAGCGCCGGACAGAACTCTGGAAACACCATATATTTT,CASSAGQNSGNTIYF
TRBV12-5,TRBJ2-7,TRBD1,NA,TGTGCTAGTGGTCCCCTACAGGGGGGAATGTACGAGCAGTACTTC,CASGPLQGGMYEQYF
TRBV5-1,TRBJ2-5,NA,NA,TGCGCCAGCAGCTTGGCGACAGGATCACAAGAGACCCAGTACTTC,CASSLATGSQETQYF
TRBV5-4,TRBJ1-4,NA,NA,TGTGCCAGCAGCCTACAACACAGTGAAAAACTGTTTTTT,CASSLQHSEKLFF
TRBV19,TRBJ2-2,TRBD1,NA,TGTGCCAGTAGACAACGGACAGGGGCGAACACCGGGGAGCTGTTTTTT,CASRQRTGANTGELFF
TRBV5-1,TRBJ2-5,NA,NA,TGCGCCAGCAGCCCCAGGGGTACCCAAGAGACCCAGTACTTC,CASSPRGTQETQYF
TRBV29-1,TRBJ1-2,TRBD1,NA,TGCAGCGTTGGGGGACAGGCTAACTATGGCTACACCTTC,CSVGGQANYGYTF
TRBV6-5,TRBJ2-1,TRBD2,NA,TGTGCCAGCAGGGGTAGCGGGGGGGACTACAATGAGCAGTTCTTC,CASRGSGGDYNEQFF
TRBV28,TRBJ2-1,NA,once,TGTGCCAGCAGTCTTAACAATGAGCAGTTCTTC,CASSLNNEQFF
TRBV28,TRBJ2-3,TRBD1,NA,TGTGCCAGCAGTCCGGGACAGGGGCCCGGAGATACGCAGTATTTT,CASSPGQGPGDTQYF
TRBV5-1,TRBJ2-5,NA,once,TGCGCCAGCAGCTTGGGCGGGACTCCCGCATCCCAGTACTTC,CASSLGGTPASQYF
TRBV9,TRBJ2-7,TRBD1,NA,TGTGCCAGCAGCGTGGGGGACAGGCCTACCTACGAGCAGTACTTC,CASSVGDRPTYEQYF
TRBV4-1,TRBJ1-2,TRBD1,once,TGCGCCAGCAGCCAACCTACCGACAGGGGGCGGTATGGCTACACCTTC,CASSQPTDRGRYGYTF
TRBV5-1,TRBJ2-2,NA,NA,TGCGCCAGCAGCTTGGAGTTAGTGCCGAACACCGGGGAGCTGTTTTTT,CASSLELVPNTGELFF
TRBV7-9,TRBJ2-7,NA,once,TGTGCCAGCAGCTTAGCTCTATATGGGGCAGGGGCTAAGTTGTACTTC,CASSLALYGAGAKLYF
TRBV5-1,TRBJ2-1,TRBD2,NA,TGCGCCAGCAGCTCCAGCGGGGGAACCTACAATGAGCAGTTCTTC,CASSSSGGTYNEQFF
TRBV27,TRBJ2-5,TRBD1,NA,TGTGCCAGCAGTTTAGATTATATGAGGACAGGGTGGGGGGAGACCCAGTACTTC,CASSLDYMRTGWGETQYF
TRBV5-1,TRBJ2-6,NA,NA,TGCGCCAGCAGCTTCACGGGGGTCTCTGGGGCCAACGTCCTGACTTTC,CASSFTGVSGANVLTF
TRBV6-2/TRBV6-3,TRBJ2-2,TRBD1,NA,TGTGCCAGCAGTTACGTGACAGGGTGGTATCCCCCGAACACCGGGGAGCTGTTTTTT,CASSYVTGWYPPNTGELFF
TRBV7-3,TRBJ2-6,TRBD1,NA,TGTGCCAGCAGCTCTGGACAGGGGGCCGTCCTCTCTGGGGCCAACGTCCTGACTTTC,CASSSGQGAVLSGANVLTF
TRBV28,TRBJ2-1,TRBD1,once,TGTGCCAGTCGATCAGGGGGCTCCTACAATGAGCAGTTCTTC,CASRSGGSYNEQFF
TRBV28,TRBJ1-5,TRBD1,few,TGTGCCAGCAGTTACTATTTTCTTTTTACTAGGACAGGATACAATCAGCCCCAGCATTTT,CASSYYFLFTRTGYNQPQHF
TRBV2,TRBJ1-5,TRBD1,NA,TGTGCCAGCAGTAAAAGGGACAGTCTCAATCAGCCCCAGCATTTT,CASSKRDSLNQPQHF
TRBV5-1,TRBJ2-2,TRBD1,many,TGCGCCAGCAGGGGGACAGGGAACACCGGGGAGCTGTTTTTT,CASRGTGNTGELFF
TRBV6-1,TRBJ2-3,TRBD1,NA,TGTGCCAGCAGTGAAGCAGGGACAGGGGGGGCAGATACGCAGTATTTT,CASSEAGTGGADTQYF
TRBV27,TRBJ2-5,NA,NA,TGTGCCAGCAGCGACTACCAAGAGACCCAGTACTTC,CASSDYQETQYF
TRBV6-1,TRBJ2-7,TRBD2,NA,TGTGCCAGCAGTGTGCTAGCGGGTCCCCGAGAGGCGTACGAGCAGTACTTC,CASSVLAGPREAYEQYF
TRBV25-1,TRBJ1-4,NA,NA,TGTGCCAGCAGTGAATATATAGGAGGTTCTAATGAAAAACTGTTTTTT,CASSEYIGGSNEKLFF
TRBV3-1/TRBV3-2,TRBJ2-1,NA,once,TGTGCCAGCACACTGAATCCGGCTAGCGCCTACAATGAGCAGTTCTTC,CASTLNPASAYNEQFF
TRBV7-6,TRBJ2-3,TRBD1,once,TGTGCCAGCAGCTTGGGACAGGCAAGGGTGAATACGCAGTATTTT,CASSLGQARVNTQYF
TRBV5-4,TRBJ1-1,TRBD1,NA,TGTGCCAGCAGCTTGGGACAGGGGCTTAGGAACACTGAAGCTTTCTTT,CASSLGQGLRNTEAFF
TRBV6-5,TRBJ1-6,NA,NA,TGTGCCAGCAGTACCAGGAGGGATAATTCACCCCTCCACTTT,CASSTRRDNSPLHF
TRBV19,TRBJ1-2,NA,NA,TGTGCCAGTAGTATAGATTCGGCAGGGCTTCAGTATGGCTACACCTTC,CASSIDSAGLQYGYTF
TRBV7-2,TRBJ1-2,NA,NA,TGTGCCAGCAGCTGGTCTGGGGCTTTGCACTATGGCTACACCTTC,CASSWSGALHYGYTF
TRBV24-1,TRBJ2-7,NA,NA,TGTGCCACCAGTGATACGTACCCCTCACTCCAGCGCAAGGACGAGCAGTACTTC,CATSDTYPSLQRKDEQYF
TRBV27,TRBJ2-7,TRBD1,NA,TGTGCCAGCAGTAAGATCGGGACAGGGGGCTACGAGCAGTACTTC,CASSKIGTGGYEQYF
TRBV15,TRBJ2-1,TRBD2,NA,TGTGCCACCAGCAGCCGTCCGGGACTAGCGAGAAATGAGCAGTTCTTC,CATSSRPGLARNEQFF
TRBV6-2/TRBV6-3,TRBJ1-1,NA,NA,TGTGCCAGCAGTTACTCCCCGAACAGCCTCGGGAACACTGAAGCTTTCTTT,CASSYSPNSLGNTEAFF
TRBV18,TRBJ1-3,TRBD1,once,TGTGCCAGCTCACTTACCGGGACAGGGTTTCTGTCTGGAAACACCATATATTTT,CASSLTGTGFLSGNTIYF
TRBV19,TRBJ1-2,NA,NA,TGTGCCAGTAGTATGGGGCGTGAGAGATCCTATGGCTACACCTTC,CASSMGRERSYGYTF
TRBV4-2,TRBJ2-7,NA,few,TGTGCCAGCAGCCAAGAGGGTCCTAGCCTTGACTCCTACGAGCAGTACTTC,CASSQEGPSLDSYEQYF
TRBV4-1,TRBJ1-1,NA,few,TGCGCCAGCAGCCAAGGGGGGGGGCTGAACACTGAAGCTTTCTTT,CASSQGGGLNTEAFF